One sample yielded the 23 T cell receptor beta chains listed below, sequenced in a study of T cell repertoires in cytomegalovirus infection. In TCRdb, the reads were re-called with MiXCR into one record per CDR3 protein. Of under 350,000 distinct CDR3 sequences in the sample, more than 9% were seen once. The sample taken for sequencing was PBMCs. These receptor sequences come from a human donor in good health (CMV status not recorded). Some clones in this sample may be carry-over from other donors' samples.

This clonotype was observed a handful of times. This sequence joins TRBV6-5 and TRBJ1-1; 9 bases are a match to TRBD1. The ends lost 0 bases at V and 8 bases at J; junction bases unmatched: 7. CDR3 length: 15 residues. Germline values: CDR1 MNHEY, CDR2 SVGAGI. This CDR3 is CASSYSRDRAGEAFF. The CDR3 DNA follows: TGTGCCAGCAGTTACTCCCGGGACAGGGCCGGGGAAGCTTTCTTT.

The gene calls are TRBV19 and TRBJ2-7; D possibly uses TRBD1 or TRBD2 (6 bases each). V was clipped by 6 bases and J by 2 bases, with 17 bases between them. This CDR3 contains 15 residues. Germline V CDR1 and CDR2: LNHDA, SQIVND (reference sequence). The CDR3 sequence: CASSSLEGEAYEQYF. In DNA, the CDR3 is TGTGCCAGTAGCTCTCTGGAGGGGGAAGCCTACGAGCAGTACTTC.

This CDR3 reads CASSDTGGPYEQYF. As DNA, the CDR3 is TGTGCCAGCAGTGACACAGGGGGTCCCTACGAGCAGTACTTC. The chain carries TRBV2 and TRBJ2-7; 8 nucleotides align to TRBD1. V trimming: 3 bases; J trimming: 2 bases; junction bases outside the gene matches: 3. Germline-derived CDR1 and CDR2 are SNHLY and FYNNEI. The CDR3 spans 14 residues.

Worth noting for this clonotype: A junction end diverges from the germline sequence, so it may reflect a read error. V usage is TRBV25-1 and J usage is TRBJ1-1, with TRBD1 matching 9 bases. Germline loops: CDR1 MGHDK, CDR2 SYGVNS. The CDR3 length is 16 residues. The CDR3 spells CASSGVGQGWGTGAFF. As DNA, the CDR3 is TGTGCCAGCAGCGGGGTCGGACAGGGGTGGGGCACTGGAGCTTTCTTT.

This clonotype was counted between two and nine times. This sequence joins TRBV7-2 and TRBJ1-5, with D tentatively TRBD1 (6 bases). The V end lost 1 base, the J end lost 2 bases, and 9 bases lay between the germline ends. Germline CDR1 reads SGHTA; CDR2 reads FQGNSA. The CDR3 has 15 amino acids. The DNA for the CDR3 is TGTGCCAGCAGCTTAGGGGGGGCCGGCAATCAGCCCCAGCATTTT. Translation: CASSLGGAGNQPQHF.

This chain uses TRBV12-3 or TRBV12-4 with TRBJ2-6, with 8 bases that match TRBD1. The CDR3 totals 19 residues. V lost 6 bases to trimming and J lost 0 bases; unmatched junction nucleotides: 13. CDR3 DNA: TGTGCCAGCAGCCAGCCGGACAGGGAACCCCTCTCTGGGGCCAACGTCCTGACTTTC. Amino acids: CASSQPDREPLSGANVLTF.

In its sample, this clonotype was seen many times. Germline is not matched at one junction end, which may reflect a read error. The chain has TRBV7-8 and TRBJ2-1, with a possible D match to TRBD1 (6 bases). CDR3 size: 14 residues. The germline V gene encodes CDR1 SGHVS and CDR2 FQNEAQ. CDR3 sequence: CASSSRQAYDEQFF. CDR3 bases: TGTGCCAGCAGTTCCAGACAGGCCTACGATGAGCAGTTCTTC. The full variable domain, its missing parts supplied by reference TRBV7-8 and TRBJ2-1, is GAGVSQSPRYKVAKRGQDVALRCDPISGHVSLFWYQQALGQGPEFLTYFQNEAQLDKSGLPSDRFFAERPEGSVSTLKIQRTQQEDSAVYLCASSSRQAYDEQFFGPGTRLTVL.

In this sample, this clonotype turned up many times. V is TRBV29-1 and J is TRBJ2-1; weak D call: TRBD2 (6 bases). CDR3 length: 13 residues. Germline loops: CDR1 SQVTM, CDR2 ANQGSEA. V lost 6 bases to trimming and J lost 8 bases, with 17 bases between them. In DNA form, the CDR3 reads TGCAGCGTGGAGGCCTTTCGCGGGGATGAGCAGTTCTTC. Protein: CSVEAFRGDEQFF.

This clonotype was recorded at least ten times. The V gene is TRBV4-1, the J gene TRBJ1-5, with D unresolved. The CDR3 has 15 residues. V lost 3 bases to trimming and J lost 4 bases, with 13 bases between them. CDR1 and CDR2 (germline): MGHRA, YSYEKL. The CDR3 DNA reads TGCGCCAGCAGCCAGTCGGGTCCCGGGAATCAGCCCCAGCATTTT. This translates into CASSQSGPGNQPQHF.

This clonotype was observed many times. The gene calls are TRBV12-3 or TRBV12-4 and TRBJ2-3; 7 bases are a match to TRBD1. The CDR3 runs 14 residues. The junction had 3 bases not matched to a gene; V was cut back by 5 bases and J by 1 base. The CDR3 reads CASSAGGGTDTQYF. The CDR3 coding sequence is TGTGCCAGCAGTGCAGGGGGAGGCACAGATACGCAGTATTTT.

This clonotype was counted at least ten times. The chain uses TRBV19 and TRBJ2-2; the D is unclear. V was trimmed by 2 bases and J by 3 bases, leaving 7 bases between them. Germline V gene lookup returns CDR1 LNHDA and CDR2 SQIVND (reference sequence). The CDR3 is 14 amino acids. CDR3 sequence reads: CASSILQHTGELFF. The DNA of the CDR3 is TGTGCCAGTAGTATACTCCAGCACACCGGGGAGCTGTTTTTT.

This chain uses TRBV6-2 or TRBV6-3 with TRBJ1-2, with TRBD1 identical over 7 bases. J gave up 2 bases and V 4 bases, and 10 bases lay outside the gene matches. The germline CDR1 and CDR2 sequences are MNHEY and SVGEGT. The CDR3 runs to 16 residues. The CDR3 DNA follows: TGTGCCAGCAGTTCGCAAACAGGGGAAGGAAACTATGGCTACACCTTC. As protein: CASSSQTGEGNYGYTF.

This clonotype came up many times. The DNA of the CDR3 is TGTGCCAGCAGTTTAGGGACAGGCGCCGGCTCTGGAAACACCATATATTTT. Translating gives CASSLGTGAGSGNTIYF. The chain has TRBV12-3 or TRBV12-4 and TRBJ1-3; 7 bases map to TRBD1. V shed 1 base and J 0 bases; nucleotides not matched to a gene: 6. This CDR3 is built from 17 residues.

The sample holds many counts of this clonotype. The chain has TRBV24-1 and TRBJ2-7, with no clear D. Germline V gene lookup returns CDR1 KGHDR and CDR2 SFDVKD. This CDR3 spans 17 amino acids. The V end lost 9 bases, the J end lost 2 bases, and 25 bases lay between the germline ends. CDR3 sequence reads: CATESRRAGRLPYEQYF. The CDR3 DNA is TGTGCCACCGAGAGTCGGCGTGCAGGCCGCCTTCCCTACGAGCAGTACTTC.

As regards this clonotype: It may be a read error: a sequence one base away is much more abundant. This chain joins TRBV7-2 and TRBJ2-2; D may be TRBD1 or TRBD2 (5 bases each). Per germline, CDR1 SGHTA and CDR2 FQGNSA. V was cut by 11 bases and J by 0 bases, with 13 bases left in between. The CDR3 covers 14 residues. The CDR3 loop is CASLGVSNTGELFF. DNA for the CDR3: TGTGCCTCGCTGGGGGTTTCGAACACCGGGGAGCTGTTTTTT. The whole variable domain, remainder taken from reference TRBV7-2 and TRBJ2-2, is GAGVSQSPSNKVTEKGKDVELRCDPISGHTALYWYRQSLGQGLEFLIYFQGNSAPDKSGLPSDRFSAERTGGSVSTLTIQRTQQEDSAVYLCASLGVSNTGELFFGEGSRLTVL.

This clonotype was seen more than once but under ten times. V and J are TRBV20-1 and TRBJ2-1; D is ambiguous. This CDR3 spans 15 amino acids. The germline CDR1 and CDR2 sequences are DFQATT and SNEGSKA (reference sequence). V shed 0 bases and J shed 4 bases, with 13 bases lying between them. The DNA of the CDR3 is TGCAGTGCTAGAGATTGGGCTTTGGGTTACAATGAGCAGTTCTTC. Protein product: CSARDWALGYNEQFF.

The chain joins TRBV15 to TRBJ1-2; D remains ambiguous. Germline V gives CDR1 LNHNV, CDR2 YYDKDF (reference sequence). V shed 0 bases and J shed 2 bases, with 10 bases lying between them. This CDR3 is 15 amino acids long. The CDR3 reads CATSRDKWQNYGYTF. The CDR3, as DNA: TGTGCCACCAGCAGAGACAAGTGGCAAAACTATGGCTACACCTTC.

The chain is built from TRBV7-9 and TRBJ1-4; D gene uncertain. This CDR3 is 16 amino acids long. Germline V gives CDR1 SEHNR, CDR2 FQNEAQ (reference sequence). Trimming removed 5 bases from V and 5 bases from J, with 18 bases in between. CDR3 sequence reads: CASSPRPTRRNEKLFF. CDR3 bases: TGTGCCAGCAGCCCACGCCCGACGAGGAGGAATGAAAAACTGTTTTTT.

The chain recombines TRBV2 with TRBJ1-4; D is uncertain. V lost 2 bases and J lost 10, with 5 bases in between. The CDR3 extends over 11 amino acids. Germline lookup yields CDR1 SNHLY and CDR2 FYNNEI. CDR3 DNA sequence: TGTGCCAGCAGTGAACCTGGAAAACTGTTTTTT. As protein: CASSEPGKLFF.

This chain links TRBV6-2 or TRBV6-3 with TRBJ1-2; D is possibly TRBD1 (6 bases). The V end lost 6 bases, the J end lost 5 bases, and 22 bases lay between the germline ends. CDR1 is MNHEY and CDR2 is SVGEGT in the germline V gene. The CDR3 has 16 amino acids. The CDR3, as DNA: TGTGCCAGCAGCTTTGGCGGCGGGGGCAATACTTATGGCTACACCTTC. Translating gives CASSFGGGGNTYGYTF.

The J gene is TRBJ1-2, the V gene TRBV5-1; 7 bases align to TRBD1. The CDR3 is 13 residues long. CDR1 is SGHRS, CDR2 YFSETQ, per germline. V lost 5 bases and J lost 8; bases outside the gene matches: 9. The DNA for the CDR3 is TGCGCCAGCAGTGCGACAGGGCCGGGGGGCTACACCTTC. Its translation: CASSATGPGGYTF.

The sample holds a few counts of this clonotype. The rearrangement links TRBV5-1 to TRBJ2-1, with TRBD2 matching 10 bases. After removal of 4 bases from V and 5 bases from J, the junction contained 21 bases not matched to a gene. The CDR3 loop spans 20 amino acids. Germline V gene data show CDR1 as SGHRS and CDR2 as YFSETQ. The CDR3 coding sequence is TGCGCCAGCAGCGTACAGGGACCTCTCCTAGCGGGGGACAAAAACAATGAGCAGTTCTTC. It encodes CASSVQGPLLAGDKNNEQFF.

This clonotype was counted at least ten times. V and J are TRBV7-2 and TRBJ2-3, with D possibly TRBD2 on 7 matching bases. Germline lookup yields CDR1 SGHTA and CDR2 FQGNSA. This CDR3 has 15 amino acids. Trimming stripped 2 bases from V and 2 bases from J, with 11 bases between. The CDR3 region has the DNA TGTGCCAGCAGCTTAATGGCGGGGGCCACAGATACGCAGTATTTT. Amino acid sequence: CASSLMAGATDTQYF. Looking up the rest from reference TRBV7-2 and TRBJ2-3 gives the full variable domain: GAGVSQSPSNKVTEKGKDVELRCDPISGHTALYWYRQSLGQGLEFLIYFQGNSAPDKSGLPSDRFSAERTGGSVSTLTIQRTQQEDSAVYLCASSLMAGATDTQYFGPGTRLTVL.